Below, 16 T cell receptor beta chains from the same sample are listed, as sequenced in a study of vaccination effects on CD4 cells after COVID-19. Sequencing was performed with immunoSEQ multiplex PCR; in TCRdb, only in-frame clones are kept and a portion is missing. The sample gives about 40,000 clones, around 66% of which show up once; about 8% is in the top ten. Their antigens are not known. Between days 9 and 11 of culture, CD4+ T cells were separated out. BNT162b2 vaccine or mRNA-1273 vaccine was given to participants in two doses. This specimen consisted of CD4+ T cells from PBMCs cultured without peptide, obtained after COVID-19 vaccination. The receptor source for this set is a human donor who received a COVID-19 vaccine.

This clone was seen a single time. The chain uses TRBV18 and TRBJ2-5; D is unclear. Germline V gene lookup returns CDR1 KGHSH and CDR2 LQKENI. This CDR3 has 12 amino acids. V lost 5 bases and J 4 bases, leaving 8 bases between the germline ends. CDR3 DNA sequence: TGTGCCAGCTCAAGTATCGGAGAGACCCAGTACTTC. It is translated as CASSSIGETQYF.

This chain uses TRBV5-1 with TRBJ2-3; TRBD2 might be the D (6 bases). Germline-derived CDR1 and CDR2 are SGHRS and YFSETQ. V lost 0 bases and J lost 3, with 8 bases in between. This CDR3 has 14 amino acids. The CDR3 bases are TGCGCCAGCAGCTTGGGTAGCGGTACAGATACGCAGTATTTT. Amino acid sequence: CASSLGSGTDTQYF.

The genes are TRBV25-1 and TRBJ1-6, with D uncertain. Trimming pared 1 base from V and 3 bases from J, leaving 10 bases between. CDR1 is MGHDK and CDR2 is SYGVNS in the germline V gene. This CDR3 has 16 residues. In DNA, the CDR3 is TGTGCCAGCAGTGAATTTGGGCTGCACTATAATTCACCCCTCCACTTT. Residues: CASSEFGLHYNSPLHF.

This clone occurred once. The chain has TRBV5-1 and TRBJ2-1, with D tentatively TRBD1 or TRBD2 (5 bases each). CDR3 length equals 15 residues. CDR1 and CDR2 from the germline V gene are SGHRS and YFSETQ. The V end was cut by 0 bases, the J end by 7 bases, with 14 bases between. CDR3 coding DNA: TGCGCCAGCAGCTTGGGGTCAGGGACCTTGAATGAGCAGTTCTTC. Protein product: CASSLGSGTLNEQFF. The full variable domain, with the rest looked up from reference TRBV5-1 and TRBJ2-1, is KAGVTQTPRYLIKTRGQQVTLSCSPISGHRSVSWYQQTPGQGLQFLFEYFSETQRNKGNFPGRFSGRQFSNSRSEMNVSTLELGDSALYLCASSLGSGTLNEQFFGPGTRLTVL.

This chain connects TRBV7-8 to TRBJ2-2; no clear D gene. CDR1 and CDR2 from the germline V gene are SGHVS and FQNEAQ. Trimming removed 1 base at V and 6 bases at J, with 6 bases between. This CDR3 is 13 amino acids long. DNA of the CDR3: TGTGCCAGCAGCTTAGTCTTGTCCGGGGAGCTGTTTTTT. It yields the protein CASSLVLSGELFF.

The chain couples TRBV19 to TRBJ1-6; no reliable D call. Looked up from germline, CDR1 is LNHDA and CDR2 is SQIVND (reference sequence). The CDR3 has 12 amino acids. V lost 8 bases, J lost 8 bases, and 10 bases lay in between. In DNA, the CDR3 is TGTGCCAGTGGGAGGCAGGATTCACCCCTCCACTTT. Residues: CASGRQDSPLHF.

The genes are TRBV7-9 and TRBJ2-1; D possibly corresponds to TRBD1 (7 bases). This CDR3 contains 13 residues. Germline V gives CDR1 SEHNR, CDR2 FQNEAQ (reference sequence). V shed 4 bases and J shed 5 bases, with 9 bases lying between them. CDR3 DNA: TGTGCCAGCAGCTCAGGGGGGAACAATGAGCAGTTCTTC. It yields the protein CASSSGGNNEQFF.

CDR3 amino acids: CASSLREQGRGYGYTF. In DNA, the CDR3 is TGTGCCAGCAGCCTTCGAGAACAGGGACGGGGCTATGGCTACACCTTC. The rearrangement joins TRBV3-1 (or the pseudogene TRBV3-2) to TRBJ1-2; D may be TRBD1 (6 bases). Germline assignment: CDR1 LGHDT and CDR2 YNNKEL (reference sequence). This CDR3 contains 16 residues. V lost 4 bases and J lost 4, with 19 bases in between.

The V call is TRBV6-6, the J call TRBJ2-7; 9 positions match TRBD2. The CDR3 loop spans 14 amino acids. The junction had 2 bases not matched to a gene; V was cut back by 2 bases and J by 3 bases. From germline, CDR1 is MNHNY and CDR2 SVGAGI (reference sequence). The CDR3: CASSYAGGDYEQYF. For the CDR3, the DNA is TGTGCCAGCAGTTACGCGGGAGGGGACTACGAGCAGTACTTC.

The V and J genes are TRBV4-2 and TRBJ2-1, with D unclear. This CDR3 has 15 residues. Germline V gene sequence: CDR1 LGHNA, CDR2 YNFKEQ. V was trimmed by 4 bases and J by 0 bases, leaving 10 bases between them. As DNA, the CDR3 is TGTGCCAGCAGCCCCAGTCTGGTCTCCTACAATGAGCAGTTCTTC. Its translation is CASSPSLVSYNEQFF.

This clone occurred once. V gene TRBV5-1 combines with J gene TRBJ1-6; a possible D gene is TRBD1 (5 bases). In germline, CDR1 is SGHRS, CDR2 YFSETQ. This CDR3 has 14 amino acids. Trimming shortened V by 2 bases and J by 10 bases, and 13 bases separated the two germline ends. Written as DNA, the CDR3 is TGCGCCAGCAGCTTTGACCGGGGACCCTCACCCCTCCACTTT. Its protein product is CASSFDRGPSPLHF.

This clone was picked up one time. The chain uses TRBV5-5 and TRBJ2-1, with 8 bases that match TRBD1. This CDR3 has 17 amino acids. Germline values: CDR1 SGHKS, CDR2 YYEKEE (reference sequence). J lost 8 bases, V lost 1 base, and 14 bases had no gene match. The CDR3 reads CASSLQFGQGLLDEQFF. CDR3 in DNA: TGTGCCAGCAGCTTGCAATTTGGACAGGGTCTACTGGATGAGCAGTTCTTC.

The V call is TRBV27, the J call TRBJ2-7; D tentatively fits TRBD1 or TRBD2 (5 bases each). V was trimmed by 6 bases and J by 7 bases, leaving 22 bases between them. Germline V gene data show CDR1 as MNHEY and CDR2 as SMNVEV (reference sequence). This CDR3 is built from 15 residues. The CDR3 region has the DNA TGTGCCAGCAGAAGGGACCCCACCTACTTGGGAGAGCAGTACTTC. It codes for CASRRDPTYLGEQYF.

The V call is TRBV15, the J call TRBJ2-2; TRBD2 matches at 8 bases. Germline V gene lookup returns CDR1 LNHNV and CDR2 YYDKDF (reference sequence). The CDR3 contains 15 residues. J lost 5 bases, V lost 8 bases, and 10 bases had no gene match. In DNA form, the CDR3 reads TGTGCCACCGGGGGAAGCGGGAGCCGGACCGGGGAGCTGTTTTTT. Its protein is CATGGSGSRTGELFF.

The sample holds a few counts of this clone. The gene calls are TRBV7-9 and TRBJ1-2, with a weak D call TRBD1 (6 bases). The CDR3 runs to 14 residues. CDR1 is SEHNR, CDR2 FQNEAQ, per germline (reference sequence). V gave up 5 bases and J gave up 3 bases, with 13 bases separating them. The CDR3 DNA reads as TGTGCCAGCAGCGGCCAGGGGAAGGACTATGGCTACACCTTC. Protein: CASSGQGKDYGYTF.

This chain joins TRBV6-2 or TRBV6-3 and TRBJ2-4, with D tentatively TRBD1 (5 bases). CDR1 and CDR2 (germline): MNHEY, SVGEGT. V was shortened by 4 bases and J by 1 base, with 11 bases between the two germline ends. This CDR3 contains 15 residues. The DNA for the CDR3 is TGTGCCAGCAGTTTTAGGGGATTGGCCAAAAACATTCAGTACTTC. It codes for CASSFRGLAKNIQYF.